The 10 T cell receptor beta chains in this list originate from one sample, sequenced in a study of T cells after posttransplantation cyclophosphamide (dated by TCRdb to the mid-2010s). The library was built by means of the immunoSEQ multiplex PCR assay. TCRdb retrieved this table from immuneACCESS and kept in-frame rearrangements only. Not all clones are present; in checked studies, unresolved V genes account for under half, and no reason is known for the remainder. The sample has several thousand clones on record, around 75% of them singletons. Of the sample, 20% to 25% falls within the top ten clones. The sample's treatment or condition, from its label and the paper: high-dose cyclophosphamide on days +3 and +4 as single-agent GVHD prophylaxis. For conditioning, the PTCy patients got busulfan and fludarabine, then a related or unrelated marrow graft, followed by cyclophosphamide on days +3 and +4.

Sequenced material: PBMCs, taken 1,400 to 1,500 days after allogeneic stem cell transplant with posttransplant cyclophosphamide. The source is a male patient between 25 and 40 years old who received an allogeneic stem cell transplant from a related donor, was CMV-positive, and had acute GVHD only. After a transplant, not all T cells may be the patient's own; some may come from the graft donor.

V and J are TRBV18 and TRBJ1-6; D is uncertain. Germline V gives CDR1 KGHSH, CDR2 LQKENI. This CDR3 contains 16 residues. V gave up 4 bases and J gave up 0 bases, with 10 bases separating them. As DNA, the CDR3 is TGTGCCAGCTCACAACCCATGAGCTCCTATAATTCACCCCTCCACTTT. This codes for CASSQPMSSYNSPLHF.

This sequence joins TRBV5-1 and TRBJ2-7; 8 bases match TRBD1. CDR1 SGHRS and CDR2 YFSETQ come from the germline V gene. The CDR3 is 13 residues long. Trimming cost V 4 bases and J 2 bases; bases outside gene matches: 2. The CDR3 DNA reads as TGCGCCAGCAGCCCGACAGGGGCCTACGAGCAGTACTTC. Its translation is CASSPTGAYEQYF.

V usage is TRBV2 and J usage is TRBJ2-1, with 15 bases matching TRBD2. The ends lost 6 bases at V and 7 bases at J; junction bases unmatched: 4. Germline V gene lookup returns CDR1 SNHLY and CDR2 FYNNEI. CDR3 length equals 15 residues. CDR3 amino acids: CASRGLAGGLNEQFF. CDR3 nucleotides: TGTGCCAGCAGGGGACTAGCGGGGGGCCTGAATGAGCAGTTCTTC.

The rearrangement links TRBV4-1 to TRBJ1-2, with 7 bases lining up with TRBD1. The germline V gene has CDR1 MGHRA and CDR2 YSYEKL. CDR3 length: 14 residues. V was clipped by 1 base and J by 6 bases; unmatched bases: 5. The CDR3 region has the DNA TGCGCCAGCAGCCAAGGGGAACAGGGGAATGGCTACACCTTC. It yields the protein CASSQGEQGNGYTF.

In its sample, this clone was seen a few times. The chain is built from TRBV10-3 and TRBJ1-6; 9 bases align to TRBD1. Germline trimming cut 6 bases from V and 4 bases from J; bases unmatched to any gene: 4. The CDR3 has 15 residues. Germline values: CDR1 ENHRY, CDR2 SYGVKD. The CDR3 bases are TGTGCCATCAGCCCCGGGACAGGGTATAATTCACCCCTCCACTTT. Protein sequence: CAISPGTGYNSPLHF.

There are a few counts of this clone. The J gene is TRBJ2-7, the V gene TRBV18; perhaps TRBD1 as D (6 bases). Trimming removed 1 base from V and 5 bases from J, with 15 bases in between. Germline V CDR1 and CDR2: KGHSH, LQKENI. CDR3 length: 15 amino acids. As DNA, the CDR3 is TGTGCCAGCTCACCACGGCAGGGGAACGTCCACGAGCAGTACTTC. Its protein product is CASSPRQGNVHEQYF.

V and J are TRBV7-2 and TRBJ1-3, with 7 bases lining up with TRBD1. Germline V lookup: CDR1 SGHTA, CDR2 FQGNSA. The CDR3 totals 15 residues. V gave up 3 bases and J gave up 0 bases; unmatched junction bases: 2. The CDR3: CASSLTGRSGNTIYF. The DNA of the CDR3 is TGTGCCAGCAGCTTGACAGGGCGCTCTGGAAACACCATATATTTT.

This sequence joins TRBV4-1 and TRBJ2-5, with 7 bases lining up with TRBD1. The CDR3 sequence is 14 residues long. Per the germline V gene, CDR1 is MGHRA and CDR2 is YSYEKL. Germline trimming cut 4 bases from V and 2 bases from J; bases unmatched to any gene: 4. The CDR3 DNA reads TGCGCCAGCAGCCCGGGACAGCTTCAAGAGACCCAGTACTTC. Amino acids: CASSPGQLQETQYF.

The CDR3 sequence: CASSLGQGNYGYTF. CDR3 nucleotide sequence: TGTGCCAGCAGTTTAGGACAGGGAAACTATGGCTACACCTTC. The J gene is TRBJ1-2, the V gene TRBV27; 8 positions match TRBD1. CDR3 length: 14 amino acids. Trimming cost V 2 bases and J 2 bases; bases outside gene matches: 1. The V gene's germline CDR1 is MNHEY and CDR2 SMNVEV (reference sequence).

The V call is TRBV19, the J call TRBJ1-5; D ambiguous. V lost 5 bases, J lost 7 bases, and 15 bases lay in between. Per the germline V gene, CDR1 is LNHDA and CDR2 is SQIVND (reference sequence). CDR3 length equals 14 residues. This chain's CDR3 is CASSVGPPPQPQHF. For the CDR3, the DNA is TGTGCCAGTAGTGTGGGCCCTCCCCCCCAGCCCCAGCATTTT.